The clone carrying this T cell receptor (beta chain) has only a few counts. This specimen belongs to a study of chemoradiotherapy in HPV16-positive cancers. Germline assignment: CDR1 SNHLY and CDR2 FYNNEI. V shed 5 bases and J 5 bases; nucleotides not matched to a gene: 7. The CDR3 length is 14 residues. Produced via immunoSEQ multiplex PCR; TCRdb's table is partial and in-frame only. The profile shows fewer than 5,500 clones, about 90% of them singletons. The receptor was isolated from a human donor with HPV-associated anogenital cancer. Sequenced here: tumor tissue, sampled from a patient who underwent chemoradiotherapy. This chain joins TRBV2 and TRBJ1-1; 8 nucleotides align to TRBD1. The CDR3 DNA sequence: TGTGCCAGCAGTCCCCCCCGACAGGGGACTGAAGCTTTCTTT. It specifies CASSPPRQGTEAFF.